A single sample is the source of the 19 T cell receptor beta chains below, sequenced in a study of cytomegalovirus exposure and HLA in healthy donors. PCR involved 60 Vbeta and 13 Jbeta primers. Clones were read by immunoSEQ multiplex PCR, and TCRdb kept only the in-frame ones, dropping some. The sample includes about 82,000 clones, approximately 74% seen only once; the top ten take approximately 20%. The sequenced sample was PBMCs. Source of these receptors: a man aged 30-40 years in good health and CMV-seropositive.

The chain joins TRBV5-4 to TRBJ1-4; D is perhaps TRBD1 (5 bases). Germline values: CDR1 SGHNT, CDR2 YYREEE (reference sequence). V was cut by 4 bases and J by 8 bases, with 15 bases left in between. This CDR3 region has 14 residues. The CDR3 loop reads CASSAGGGDEKLFF. In nucleotides, the CDR3 is TGTGCCAGCAGCGCTGGCGGGGGGGACGAAAAACTGTTTTTT.

The rearrangement links TRBV5-6 to TRBJ2-5; 12 positions match TRBD2. The CDR3 extends over 15 amino acids. J lost 5 bases, V lost 4 bases, and 6 bases had no gene match. Germline CDR1 SGHDT, CDR2 YYEEEE. CDR3: CASSPTSGRKETQYF. The CDR3 bases are TGTGCCAGCAGCCCTACTAGCGGGAGGAAGGAGACCCAGTACTTC. The full variable domain, rest sourced from reference TRBV5-6 and TRBJ2-5, is DAGVTQSPTHLIKTRGQQVTLRCSPKSGHDTVSWYQQALGQGPQFIFQYYEEEERQRGNFPDRFSGHQFPNYSSELNVNALLLGDSALYLCASSPTSGRKETQYFGPGTRLLVL.

The V call is TRBV19, the J call TRBJ2-1, with TRBD1 matching over 7 bases. The CDR3 spans 15 residues. After removal of 5 bases from V and 2 bases from J, the junction contained 6 bases not matched to a gene. The germline CDR1 and CDR2 sequences are LNHDA and SQIVND (reference sequence). This chain's CDR3 is CASSGGRGTYNEQFF. The CDR3 coding sequence is TGTGCCAGTAGTGGGGGCAGGGGGACCTACAATGAGCAGTTCTTC. The full variable domain, completed using reference TRBV19 and TRBJ2-1, is DGGITQSPKYLFRKEGQNVTLSCEQNLNHDAMYWYRQDPGQGLRLIYYSQIVNDFQKGDIAEGYSVSREKKESFPLTVTSAQKNPTAFYLCASSGGRGTYNEQFFGPGTRLTVL.

The chain links TRBV10-1 to TRBJ1-6; 9 bases fit TRBD1. The CDR3 totals 14 residues. Unmatched junction bases numbered 6, after V lost 5 bases and J lost 10 bases. CDR1 and CDR2 (germline): WNHNN, SYGVQD (reference sequence). The CDR3 loop reads CASSLQGAGSPLHF. CDR3 coding DNA: TGCGCCAGCAGTTTACAGGGGGCCGGATCACCCCTCCACTTT.

The rearrangement links TRBV6-5 to TRBJ1-2; 10 bases are a match to TRBD1. J lost 7 bases, V lost 6 bases, and 8 bases had no gene match. Per germline, CDR1 MNHEY and CDR2 SVGAGI. The CDR3 has 14 amino acids. The CDR3 nucleotides read TGTGCCAGCAGACGACAGGGGGCGCTTGGTGGCTACACCTTC. This gives the protein CASRRQGALGGYTF.

V usage is TRBV5-4 and J usage is TRBJ1-1, with D hard to call. The CDR3 spans 14 residues. Per the germline V gene, CDR1 is SGHNT and CDR2 is YYREEE (reference sequence). Trimming stripped 2 bases from V and 4 bases from J, with 12 bases between. This CDR3 is CASSFSGMRTEAFF. The CDR3 DNA sequence: TGTGCCAGCAGCTTTTCCGGGATGCGCACTGAAGCTTTCTTT.

The rearrangement links TRBV2 to TRBJ2-1, with 8 bases aligning to TRBD2. The CDR3 is 15 amino acids. Losses at the gene ends were 4 bases for V and 10 bases for J; bases not matched to a gene: 12. CDR1 SNHLY and CDR2 FYNNEI come from the germline V gene. CDR3 amino acids: CASSVGLAKYTEQFF. As DNA, the CDR3 is TGTGCCAGCAGTGTCGGACTAGCCAAGTATACCGAGCAGTTCTTC. Using reference TRBV2 and TRBJ2-1 for the parts outside the CDR3, the full variable domain is EPEVTQTPSHQVTQMGQEVILRCVPISNHLYFYWYRQILGQKVEFLVSFYNNEISEKSEIFDDQFSVERPDGSNFTLKIRSTKLEDSAMYFCASSVGLAKYTEQFFGPGTRLTVL.

This clone showed up just once. V usage is TRBV15 and J usage is TRBJ1-1; the D gene is possibly TRBD1 (5 bases). Between the trimmed V and J ends, which lost 0 bases and 7 bases, there was a span of 12 bases. CDR3 length: 14 residues. Germline lookup yields CDR1 LNHNV and CDR2 YYDKDF (reference sequence). CDR3 in DNA: TGTGCCACCAGCAGAGAGGGCGTGCAGGGTGAAGCTTTCTTT. This codes for CATSREGVQGEAFF. The whole variable domain, filled in from reference TRBV15 and TRBJ1-1, reads DAMVIQNPRYQVTQFGKPVTLSCSQTLNHNVMYWYQQKSSQAPKLLFHYYDKDFNNEADTPDNFQSRRPNTSFCFLDIRSPGLGDTAMYLCATSREGVQGEAFFGQGTRLTVV.

The chain combines TRBV29-1 with TRBJ2-2, with 8 bases that match TRBD2. Germline V gene data show CDR1 as SQVTM and CDR2 as ANQGSEA. The J segment lost 3 bases and the V segment lost 4 bases, leaving 4 bases of the junction unmatched. The CDR3 contains 14 residues. The CDR3 DNA reads TGCAGCGTTGTGGTTAGCGGGGACACCGGGGAGCTGTTTTTT. Translated: CSVVVSGDTGELFF.

The rearrangement links TRBV5-8 to TRBJ1-5; D gene ambiguous. V lost 3 bases and J lost 7, with 11 bases in between. The CDR3 sequence is 13 residues long. Germline V lookup: CDR1 SGHTS, CDR2 YDEGEE. In nucleotides, the CDR3 is TGTGCCAGCAGCTCGAGGAGCGCGCAGCCCCAGCATTTT. It encodes CASSSRSAQPQHF.

The chain carries TRBV5-4 and TRBJ2-1; D remains ambiguous. The CDR3 extends over 13 amino acids. The V end was cut by 2 bases, the J end by 6 bases, with 9 bases between. CDR1 and CDR2 from the germline V gene are SGHNT and YYREEE (reference sequence). CDR3 DNA sequence: TGTGCCAGCAGCTTAGACATTCCCAATGAGCAGTTCTTC. This codes for CASSLDIPNEQFF. The full variable domain, in which reference TRBV5-4 and TRBJ2-1 provide the parts outside the CDR3, is ETGVTQSPTHLIKTRGQQVTLRCSSQSGHNTVSWYQQALGQGPQFIFQYYREEENGRGNFPPRFSGLQFPNYSSELNVNALELDDSALYLCASSLDIPNEQFFGPGTRLTVL.

This chain links TRBV28 with TRBJ2-5, with 7 bases fitting TRBD1. The V and J ends lost 7 bases and 5 bases, in that order; junction bases with no gene match: 13. This CDR3 region has 15 residues. The V gene's germline CDR1 is MDHEN and CDR2 SYDVKM. The CDR3 DNA sequence: TGTGCCAGCACCCCCATGGCAGGGGGACCGGAGACCCAGTACTTC. Amino acids: CASTPMAGGPETQYF.

This clone was seen more than once but under ten times. The chain combines TRBV6-1 with TRBJ2-3; TRBD2 might be the D (6 bases). CDR1 and CDR2 (germline): MNHNS, SASEGT. The CDR3 is 15 residues long. With 5 bases removed from V and 2 bases from J, the gap between germline ends came to 14 bases. CDR3 sequence (DNA): TGTGCCAGCAGTACGGGACGGACTAACACAGATACGCAGTATTTT. Protein sequence: CASSTGRTNTDTQYF.

The chain combines TRBV9 with TRBJ1-3, with unresolved D. V lost 2 bases and J lost 2, with 11 bases in between. CDR3 size: 15 residues. Germline V gives CDR1 SGDLS, CDR2 YYNGEE. CDR3 DNA: TGTGCCAGCAGCGTTTTTGCGGAGACTGGAAACACCATATATTTT. This gives the protein CASSVFAETGNTIYF.

This clone showed up just a few times. The V gene is TRBV6-5, the J gene TRBJ2-7, with TRBD1 matching 10 bases. V gave up 7 bases and J gave up 5 bases; unmatched junction bases: 11. The CDR3 totals 15 residues. CDR1 is MNHEY, CDR2 SVGAGI, per germline. The CDR3 region is CASTRTGTGVDEQYF. The CDR3 region has the DNA TGTGCCAGCACCCGAACCGGGACAGGGGTTGACGAGCAGTACTTC.

The genes are TRBV4-3 and TRBJ1-3, with D possibly being TRBD1 (6 bases). Looked up from germline, CDR1 is LGHNA and CDR2 is YSLEER. The CDR3 loop spans 20 amino acids. The germline V and J ends were trimmed by 1 base and 2 bases, with 24 bases remaining between them. The CDR3 region is CASSQGRDNRGAGAGNTIYF. CDR3 nucleotide sequence: TGCGCCAGCAGCCAAGGGCGGGATAATCGGGGGGCGGGAGCTGGAAACACCATATATTTT.

This clone has only one observation. The chain employs TRBV2 and TRBJ2-7, with D perhaps matching TRBD1 (5 bases). The germline gives CDR1 SNHLY, CDR2 FYNNEI. V was shortened by 6 bases and J by 0 bases, with 15 bases between the two germline ends. The CDR3 extends over 15 amino acids. The CDR3 bases are TGTGCCAGCAGCTTCGACAGAACCTTCTCCTACGAGCAGTACTTC. Its translation: CASSFDRTFSYEQYF. Looking up the rest from reference TRBV2 and TRBJ2-7 gives the full variable domain: EPEVTQTPSHQVTQMGQEVILRCVPISNHLYFYWYRQILGQKVEFLVSFYNNEISEKSEIFDDQFSVERPDGSNFTLKIRSTKLEDSAMYFCASSFDRTFSYEQYFGPGTRLTVT.

The rearrangement links TRBV25-1 to TRBJ1-6; 7 bases line up with TRBD1. CDR1 and CDR2 (germline): MGHDK, SYGVNS. The CDR3 extends over 14 amino acids. The V gene end was trimmed by 4 bases and the J gene end by 9 bases; junction bases not matched to a gene: 6. CDR3 protein: CASSADREFSPLHF. The CDR3 coding sequence is TGTGCCAGCAGTGCTGACAGGGAGTTTTCACCCCTCCACTTT.

J is TRBJ2-4 and V is TRBV4-3; D gene uncertain. The CDR3 runs 13 residues. Trimming pared 0 bases from V and 7 bases from J, leaving 7 bases between. The V gene's germline CDR1 is LGHNA and CDR2 YSLEER. As DNA, the CDR3 is TGCGCCAGCAGCCAAGACGGAGTTAACATTCAGTACTTC. It translates to CASSQDGVNIQYF.